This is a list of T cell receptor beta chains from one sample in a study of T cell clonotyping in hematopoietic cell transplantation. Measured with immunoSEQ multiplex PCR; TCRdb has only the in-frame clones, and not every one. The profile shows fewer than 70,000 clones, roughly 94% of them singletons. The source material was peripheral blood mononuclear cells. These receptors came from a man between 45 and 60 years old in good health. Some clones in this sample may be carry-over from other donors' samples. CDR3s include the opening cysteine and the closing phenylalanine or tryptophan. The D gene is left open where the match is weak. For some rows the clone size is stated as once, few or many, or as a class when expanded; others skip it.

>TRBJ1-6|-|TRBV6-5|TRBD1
CASRTGQGHSPLHF
TGTGCCAGCAGAACCGGACAGGGGCATTCACCCCTCCACTTT
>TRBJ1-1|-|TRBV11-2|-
CASRTGNNTEAFF
TGTGCCAGCAGGACAGGCAATAACACTGAAGCTTTCTTT
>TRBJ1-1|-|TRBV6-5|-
CASSPHKNTEAFF
TGTGCCAGCAGCCCTCACAAGAACACTGAAGCTTTCTTT
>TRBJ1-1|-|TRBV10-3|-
CAIWDSGTANTEAFF
TGTGCCATCTGGGATTCCGGGACGGCGAACACTGAAGCTTTCTTT
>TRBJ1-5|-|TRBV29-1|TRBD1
CSVGDRERPQHF
TGCAGCGTAGGGGACAGGGAAAGGCCCCAGCATTTT
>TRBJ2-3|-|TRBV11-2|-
CASSLKRGISTDTQYF
TGTGCCAGCAGCTTAAAACGGGGGATATCCACAGATACGCAGTATTTT
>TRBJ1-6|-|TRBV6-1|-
CASSDYTSSYNSPLHF
TGTGCCAGCAGTGATTATACGAGCTCCTATAATTCACCCCTCCACTTT
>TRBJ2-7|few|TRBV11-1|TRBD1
CASSRGQGYEQYF
TGTGCCAGCAGTCGAGGACAGGGCTACGAGCAGTACTTC
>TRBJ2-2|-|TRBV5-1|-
CASSLAVNHGELFF
TGCGCCAGCAGCTTGGCCGTCAATCACGGGGAGCTGTTTTTT
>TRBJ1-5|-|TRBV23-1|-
CASVLGLNSNQPQHF
TGCGCCAGCGTTTTAGGACTCAATAGCAATCAGCCCCAGCATTTT